This is a list of T cell receptor beta chains from one sample in a study of PD-L1 blockade in urothelial cancer. The assay was immunoSEQ multiplex PCR, and TCRdb's table has in-frame clones only and misses some. The sample lists about 39,000 clones; about 89% were seen once. The source was PBMCs, collected around atezolizumab (anti-PD-L1) treatment. The origin of the receptors is a man in his sixties with urothelial cancer. Both conserved end residues are part of each CDR3. The D gene is left open where the match is weak. Size is omitted from some rows. Given values are once, few, many or a class for expanded clones.

TRBJ1-2,-,TRBV2,-,TGTGCCAGCAGTGAATCGGGAGCCTATGGCTACACCTTC,CASSESGAYGYTF
TRBJ2-2,-,TRBV7-9,-,TGTGCCAGCAGCCAGACCGGGGGATTCGGCGGGGAGCTGTTTTTT,CASSQTGGFGGELFF
TRBJ2-3,TRBD2,TRBV5-6,-,TGTGCCAGCGGACTAGCGGGGGGCATAGATACGCAGTATTTT,CASGLAGGIDTQYF
TRBJ1-1,TRBD1,TRBV11-2,-,TGTGCCAGCAGGCGACAGGGGTTGGACACTGAAGCTTTCTTT,CASRRQGLDTEAFF
TRBJ2-5,-,TRBV4-1,once,TGCGCCAGCAGCCTCCCCGAGGCAGGGCAAGAGACCCAGTACTTC,CASSLPEAGQETQYF
TRBJ2-2,-,TRBV9,-,TGTGCCAGCAGCGTAGACTCGAACACCGGGGAGCTGTTTTTT,CASSVDSNTGELFF
TRBJ1-2,-,TRBV2,-,TGTGCCAGCAGTGAAGCTGGCGGGGTTGGGGCCTATGGCTACACCTTC,CASSEAGGVGAYGYTF
TRBJ2-2,-,TRBV4-2,-,TGTGCCAGCAGCCAAGTTCGGGGGTCCGGGGAGCTGTTTTTT,CASSQVRGSGELFF
TRBJ1-2,TRBD1,TRBV7-2,few,TGTGCCAGCAGCTTATCCCGGGGACAGAGCTATGGCTACACCTTC,CASSLSRGQSYGYTF
TRBJ2-2,TRBD1,TRBV18,-,TGTGCCAGCTCACCGGGACAGCTTCCCGGGGAGCTGTTTTTT,CASSPGQLPGELFF
TRBJ2-5,TRBD2,TRBV5-1,-,TGCGCCAGCAGCCGAGGACTAGCGGGGGGACTCCAAGAGACCCAGTACTTC,CASSRGLAGGLQETQYF
TRBJ1-5,-,TRBV7-2,-,TGTGCCAGCAGCTTAAATCCAGGGGAAGGGCCCCAGCATTTT,CASSLNPGEGPQHF
TRBJ1-4,TRBD1,TRBV7-6,medium-sized,TGTGCCAGCAGCTTATGGACAGGCGAGAATGAAAAACTGTTTTTT,CASSLWTGENEKLFF
TRBJ2-3,TRBD2,TRBV4-1,-,TGCGCCAGCAGCCAAGAAGGGACTAGCGGGAGGGATACGCAGTATTTT,CASSQEGTSGRDTQYF
TRBJ1-1,TRBD1,TRBV5-6,-,TGTGCCAGCAGCAACACAGGGGGCACTGAAGCTTTCTTT,CASSNTGGTEAFF
TRBJ1-5,-,TRBV7-2,-,TGTGCCAGCAGCTTATACGGGGGACGGACTAATCAGCCCCAGCATTTT,CASSLYGGRTNQPQHF
TRBJ2-5,-,TRBV5-1,-,TGCGCCAGCAGTCAAGCGGGCCAAGAGACCCAGTACTTC,CASSQAGQETQYF
TRBJ1-6,TRBD1,TRBV27,-,TGTGCCAGCAGTTTATCAACAGGGGGTACACCCCTCCACTTT,CASSLSTGGTPLHF
TRBJ2-7,-,TRBV28,-,TGTGCCAGCAGGCTCGGGACCGGAGGGTCCTACGAGCAGTACTTC,CASRLGTGGSYEQYF
TRBJ1-2,-,TRBV18,once,TGTGCCAGCTCACAAGGTGGGGGCCCCGGAGCTGGCTACACCTTC,CASSQGGGPGAGYTF
TRBJ2-1,-,TRBV28,-,TGTGCCATTCAATGGGGGGGGGCAAACAATGAGCAGTTCTTC,CAIQWGGANNEQFF
TRBJ2-7,TRBD1,TRBV5-5,once,TGTGCCAGCAGCGCGATCACAGGGGTCGGCGAGCAGTACTTC,CASSAITGVGEQYF
TRBJ1-1,-,TRBV9,few,TGTGCCAGCAGCGTAGCTGGGACATTCTCTGTGCTGAACACTGAAGCTTTCTTT,CASSVAGTFSVLNTEAFF
TRBJ1-1,-,TRBV4-2,-,TGTGCCAGCAGCCAAGATAGATTGACTGAAGCTTTCTTT,CASSQDRLTEAFF
TRBJ1-2,TRBD1,TRBV9,-,TGTGCCAGCAGCGTAGTGGACAGGGGGGGTGGCTACACCTTC,CASSVVDRGGGYTF
TRBJ1-2,TRBD1,TRBV5-4,-,TGTGCCAGCAGCTTGGGGACAGGATACTATGGCTACACCTTC,CASSLGTGYYGYTF
TRBJ1-4,TRBD1,TRBV5-1,-,TGCGCCAGCAGCTTGGGGGACAGGGGTATTGAAAAACTGTTTTTT,CASSLGDRGIEKLFF
TRBJ2-7,-,TRBV5-1,medium-sized,TGCGCCAGCAGCTTGGCCCCGGGAGACTACGAGCAGTACTTC,CASSLAPGDYEQYF
TRBJ1-5,TRBD1,TRBV7-8,-,TGTGCCAGCAGCCCTGGGACAGGGGGCTACCAGCCCCAGCATTTT,CASSPGTGGYQPQHF
TRBJ1-5,-,TRBV2,-,TGTGCCAGCAGTGTTCTTAGGGGGATCGGTAGCAATCAGCCCCAGCATTTT,CASSVLRGIGSNQPQHF
TRBJ2-7,-,TRBV5-1,once,TGCGCCAGCAGCACCCTACCAGGGGCGCCGGGGGAGCAGTACTTC,CASSTLPGAPGEQYF
TRBJ2-1,TRBD2,TRBV4-1,-,TGCGCCAGCAGCCTCTCACCGCGAGTGGCTAGCGGCTACAATGAGCAGTTCTTC,CASSLSPRVASGYNEQFF
TRBJ1-2,-,TRBV28,-,TGTGCCAGCAGTTTAGAGGTATACGGCTACACCTTC,CASSLEVYGYTF
TRBJ2-7,TRBD1,TRBV7-2,-,TGTGCCAGCAGCTTAGGAGGGACAGACACCTACGAGCAGTACTTC,CASSLGGTDTYEQYF
TRBJ2-4,-,TRBV28,-,TGTGCCAGCGGGGTGGCGGGACAGTGGGACATTCAGTACTTC,CASGVAGQWDIQYF
TRBJ1-2,TRBD1,TRBV6-1,once,TGTGCCAGCAGTGACGGGACAGGGGCGCGAGGCTACACCTTC,CASSDGTGARGYTF
TRBJ1-1,-,TRBV28,-,TGTGCCAGCAGTAGGGGGGGCGTCACTGAAGCTTTCTTT,CASSRGGVTEAFF
TRBJ2-2,TRBD1,TRBV5-6,-,TGTGCCAGCAGCCTAGGGACAGGGATAACGGGGGAGCTGTTTTTT,CASSLGTGITGELFF
TRBJ2-1,TRBD2,TRBV5-1,-,TGCGCCAGCAGCTTGGCTAGCGGCCTCCTGGAAAATGAGCAGTTCTTC,CASSLASGLLENEQFF
TRBJ2-3,-,TRBV27,-,TGTGCCAGCAGTTTATTACCCTCTGGGGGCCACACAGATACGCAGTATTTT,CASSLLPSGGHTDTQYF
TRBJ1-2,-,TRBV5-6,-,TGTGCCAGCAGCTTTAGGGCGGGGAACGACTATGGCTACACCTTC,CASSFRAGNDYGYTF
TRBJ2-3,-,TRBV11-2,-,TGTGCCAGCATCCCCCCAGGGGGGCTGTTGGATACGCAGTATTTT,CASIPPGGLLDTQYF
TRBJ1-2,-,TRBV27,once,TGTGCCAGCAGTTCGCAGAGTTGGGGAGACTATGGCTACACCTTC,CASSSQSWGDYGYTF
TRBJ2-1,TRBD2,TRBV30,-,TGTGCCTGGAGTACCAATGGGGCGGGAGGGCCGGCTGAGCAGTTCTTC,CAWSTNGAGGPAEQFF
TRBJ2-1,TRBD1,TRBV28,-,TGTGCCAGCAGCCAACGGACAGGGCCCTACAATGAGCAGTTCTTC,CASSQRTGPYNEQFF
TRBJ1-1,-,TRBV2,few,TGTGCCAGTACAGGGAACACTGAAGCTTTCTTT,CASTGNTEAFF
TRBJ1-5,TRBD1,TRBV6-6,-,TGTGCCAGCAGCAGGGGGCAGAATCAGCCCCAGCATTTT,CASSRGQNQPQHF
TRBJ2-7,TRBD1,TRBV7-8,-,TGTGCCAGCAGCTCGAGATGGACAGGGGTTCCGTACTTC,CASSSRWTGVPYF
TRBJ2-1,TRBD2,TRBV6-1,-,TGTGCCAGCAGTGAAGGAGCGGGGTCTTATGAGCAGTTCTTC,CASSEGAGSYEQFF
TRBJ2-7,TRBD1,TRBV6-6,few,TGTGCCAGCAAAGAACAGGGGAAGTCCTACGAGCAGTACTTC,CASKEQGKSYEQYF
TRBJ2-2,TRBD1,TRBV5-1,-,TGCGCCAGCAGCCCGATGGACAGGAGCACCGGGGAGCTGTTTTTT,CASSPMDRSTGELFF
TRBJ2-5,-,TRBV16,-,TGTGCCAGCAGCCAATCCGCCCTCGGAGAGACCCAGTACTTC,CASSQSALGETQYF
TRBJ2-5,TRBD2,TRBV6-1,once,TGTGCCAGCAGTGAAGCAGTAGGACTAGCTAGGGGGACCCAGTACTTC,CASSEAVGLARGTQYF
TRBJ2-7,TRBD1,TRBV6-1,few,TGTGCCAGCGGCACTGGGACAGTCGAGCAGTACTTC,CASGTGTVEQYF